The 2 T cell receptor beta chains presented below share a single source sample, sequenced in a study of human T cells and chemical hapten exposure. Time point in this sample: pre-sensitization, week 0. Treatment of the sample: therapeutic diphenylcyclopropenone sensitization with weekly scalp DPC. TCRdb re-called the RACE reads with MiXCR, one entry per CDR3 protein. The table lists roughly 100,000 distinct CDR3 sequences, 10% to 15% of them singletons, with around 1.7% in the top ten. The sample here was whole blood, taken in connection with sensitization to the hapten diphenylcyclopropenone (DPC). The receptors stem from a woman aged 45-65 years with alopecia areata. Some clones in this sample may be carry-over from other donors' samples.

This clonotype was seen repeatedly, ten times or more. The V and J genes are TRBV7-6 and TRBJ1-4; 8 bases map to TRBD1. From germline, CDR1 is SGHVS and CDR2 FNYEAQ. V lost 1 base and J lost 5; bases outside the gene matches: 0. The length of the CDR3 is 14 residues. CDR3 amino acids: CASSLGQGNEKLFF. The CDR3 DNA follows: TGTGCCAGCAGCTTAGGACAGGGGAATGAAAAACTGTTTTTT. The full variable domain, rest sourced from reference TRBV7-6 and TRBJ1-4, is GAGVSQSPRYKVTKRGQDVALRCDPISGHVSLYWYRQALGQGPEFLTYFNYEAQQDKSGLPNDRFSAERPEGSISTLTIQRTEQRDSAMYRCASSLGQGNEKLFFGSGTQLSVL.

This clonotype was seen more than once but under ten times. The chain's CDR3 is CSAYNEQFF. For the CDR3, the DNA is TGCAGTGCTTACAATGAGCAGTTCTTC. The rearrangement links TRBV20-1 to TRBJ2-1; D gene ambiguous. From germline, CDR1 is DFQATT and CDR2 SNEGSKA (reference sequence). The germline V and J ends were trimmed by 5 bases and 4 bases, with 0 bases remaining between them. This CDR3 is built from 9 residues.